This TCR beta chain stems from a study of blood T cell repertoires in COVID-19. Turning to the study itself: Acute and convalescent COVID-19 samples came from the United States, Italy and Spain. The cDNA or gDNA used as material had been derived from T cells, B-cell-depleted T cells, or PBMCs.

Under the authors' procedure: Cell counts per sample came from amplifying reference gene primers. Generated by immunoSEQ multiplex PCR, the TCRdb table keeps only in-frame clones and is missing some. For V, J and clone size, that table is used; D and trimming come from the DNA. This sample has about 130,000 clones, with approximately 83% found just once. Germline values: CDR1 GTSNPN, CDR2 SVGIG (reference sequence). The CDR3 is 19 amino acids. The V end lost 0 bases, the J end lost 5 bases, and 28 bases lay between the germline ends. The TCR comes from a woman aged 50 to 60 who had recovered from COVID-19. The specimen was peripheral blood. This sequence joins TRBV30 and TRBJ1-1, with a tentative D call TRBD1 (5 bases). In DNA, the CDR3 is TGTGCCTGGAGTGTCGGGGGTCAGGGAATAAAGGGACGCGGTACTGAAGCTTTCTTT. Translating it yields CAWSVGGQGIKGRGTEAFF. The full variable domain, in which reference TRBV30 and TRBJ1-1 provide the parts outside the CDR3, is SQTIHQWPATLVQPVGSPLSLECTVEGTSNPNLYWYRQAAGRGLQLLFYSVGIGQISSEVPQNLSASRPQDRQFILSSKKLLLSDSGFYLCAWSVGGQGIKGRGTEAFFGQGTRLTVV.